This TCR beta chain is drawn from a study of blood T cells in healthy people across ages. It was with a sample-barcoded 5' primer and a J-beta primer mix that a second PCR of about 6 to 12 cycles was run. TCRdb reprocessed the 5' RACE reads via MiXCR and lists one record per CDR3 protein. The sample includes under 1,000,000 distinct CDR3 sequences, around 50% seen only once; the top ten take about a sixth. This clonotype was obtained from a man older than 75 in good health. Source material: blood.

CDR3 nucleotide sequence: TGTGCCAGCAGCGACCTTCTAGATACGCAGTATTTT. Its protein is CASSDLLDTQYF. This chain joins TRBV12-3 or TRBV12-4 and TRBJ2-3, with D unclear. Trimming removed 6 bases from V and 5 bases from J, with 9 bases in between. This CDR3 is built from 12 residues.